These 18 T cell receptor beta chains were all obtained from the same sample, sequenced in a study of CD4+ T cells in melanoma. Sequenced by immunoSEQ multiplex PCR; TCRdb stores in-frame clones only, minus some. The data show roughly 19,000 clones, around 80% seen once. These receptor sequences come from a human donor with melanoma.

This chain joins TRBV4-2 and TRBJ1-3; D is unresolved. Germline V gene data show CDR1 as LGHNA and CDR2 as YNFKEQ. The CDR3 spans 15 residues. The V end lost 6 bases, the J end lost 0 bases, and 12 bases lay between the germline ends. Here the CDR3 DNA reads TGTGCCAGCAGTCGCGGGCCTTTCTCTGGAAACACCATATATTTT. Its translation: CASSRGPFSGNTIYF.

The chain joins TRBV5-1 to TRBJ2-4; 8 nucleotides agree with TRBD1. V lost 0 bases and J lost 0; bases outside the gene matches: 20. This CDR3 region has 22 residues. CDR1 is SGHRS and CDR2 is YFSETQ in the germline V gene. This chain's CDR3 is CASSLGGFRDRTRPLAKNIQYF. In DNA form, the CDR3 reads TGCGCCAGCAGCTTGGGGGGATTTCGGGACAGGACCAGACCCCTAGCCAAAAACATTCAGTACTTC.

The table lists this clone with a count of one. The genes are TRBV6-5 and TRBJ1-2; D remains unclear. The CDR3 has 13 amino acids. The V and J ends lost 11 bases and 6 bases respectively, with 19 bases between them. CDR1 and CDR2 from the germline V gene are MNHEY and SVGAGI. CDR3 sequence: CAGNTVRDNGYTF. CDR3 in DNA: TGTGCCGGCAACACCGTTCGGGATAATGGCTACACCTTC.

The gene calls are TRBV6-5 and TRBJ2-3, with 8 bases that match TRBD1. Germline loops: CDR1 MNHEY, CDR2 SVGAGI. This CDR3 is 15 amino acids long. The trim removed 6 bases at V and 0 bases at J, leaving 5 bases unmatched. DNA of the CDR3: TGTGCCAGCAGCCCAGGGGGCCGGAGCACAGATACGCAGTATTTT. Its translation is CASSPGGRSTDTQYF.

The genes are TRBV9 and TRBJ2-7, with D possibly matching TRBD1 (5 bases). The ends were cut back, 3 bases at V and 7 bases at J, with 14 bases in the middle. The germline gives CDR1 SGDLS, CDR2 YYNGEE. This CDR3 has 13 amino acids. The DNA for the CDR3 is TGTGCCAGCAGCGGTCCCGGCGACAGTGAGCAGTACTTC. Protein product: CASSGPGDSEQYF.

V gene TRBV7-6 combines with J gene TRBJ1-4; unclear D gene. Germline values: CDR1 SGHVS, CDR2 FNYEAQ. CDR3 length equals 13 residues. Trimming removed 5 bases from V and 8 bases from J, with 12 bases in between. Here the CDR3 reads CASSLYPREKLFF. Here the CDR3 DNA reads TGTGCCAGCAGCCTATACCCCAGAGAAAAACTGTTTTTT.

This clone was recorded once. In nucleotides, the CDR3 is TGCGCCAGCAGTGAAGGTGGGCTAGCGGGGGGAAGGGATACGCAGTATTTT. Amino acid sequence: CASSEGGLAGGRDTQYF. The V and J genes are TRBV10-1 and TRBJ2-3; 11 nucleotides align to TRBD2. This CDR3 has 17 amino acids. Germline CDR1 is WNHNN and CDR2 is SYGVQD (reference sequence). V dropped 3 bases and J dropped 6; count of bases not matched to a gene: 11.

The chain employs TRBV19 and TRBJ2-5; D possibly matches TRBD1 or TRBD2 (5 bases each). Germline-derived CDR1 and CDR2 are LNHDA and SQIVND (reference sequence). The CDR3 is made up of 13 amino acids. Trimming took off 3 bases at V and 3 bases at J, with 8 bases between the two ends. CDR3 coding DNA: TGTGCCAGTAGTATGGGACGGGAAGAGACCCAGTACTTC. It encodes CASSMGREETQYF.

The V gene is TRBV2, the J gene TRBJ1-5; D gene ambiguous. This CDR3 contains 18 residues. Germline loops: CDR1 SNHLY, CDR2 FYNNEI. V lost 3 bases to trimming and J lost 3 bases, with 21 bases between them. DNA for the CDR3: TGTGCCAGCAGTGAGGGCCAGTCTAGCAGTTTGCACAATCAGCCCCAGCATTTT. Protein product: CASSEGQSSSLHNQPQHF. Supplemented by reference TRBV2 and TRBJ1-5, the full variable domain reads EPEVTQTPSHQVTQMGQEVILRCVPISNHLYFYWYRQILGQKVEFLVSFYNNEISEKSEIFDDQFSVERPDGSNFTLKIRSTKLEDSAMYFCASSEGQSSSLHNQPQHFGDGTRLSIL.

The chain links TRBV5-1 to TRBJ1-2; D uncertain. This CDR3 region has 12 residues. Germline CDR1 reads SGHRS; CDR2 reads YFSETQ. Trimming stripped 7 bases from V and 1 base from J, with 8 bases between. CDR3 sequence (DNA): TGCGCCAGCTCGGAGGATAACTATGGCTACACCTTC. Its translation: CASSEDNYGYTF.

This clone was seen a handful of times. V and J are TRBV11-2 and TRBJ2-1, with 12 positions matching TRBD2. The CDR3 length is 18 residues. The J segment lost 4 bases and the V segment lost 4 bases, leaving 11 bases of the junction unmatched. Germline V gives CDR1 SGHAT, CDR2 FQNNGV. Written as DNA, the CDR3 is TGTGCCAGCAGCTCTACTAAGGCTACTAGCGGGGGGTACAATGAGCAGTTCTTC. It yields the protein CASSSTKATSGGYNEQFF.

The V call is TRBV7-3, the J call TRBJ2-3; D unclear. Germline V gene sequence: CDR1 SGHTA, CDR2 FQGTGA. The CDR3 length is 12 residues. V was shortened by 2 bases and J by 3 bases, with 3 bases between the two germline ends. The CDR3: CASSLETDTQYF. CDR3 nucleotide sequence: TGTGCCAGCAGCTTAGAAACAGATACGCAGTATTTT.

J is TRBJ2-7 and V is TRBV27; 10 nucleotides line up with TRBD1. The CDR3 has 19 residues. Germline V lookup: CDR1 MNHEY, CDR2 SMNVEV (reference sequence). With 0 bases clipped from V and 0 bases from J, the junction kept 11 bases outside the gene matches. In DNA, the CDR3 is TGTGCCAGCAGTTTATCTGGTCCGTGGGGACAGGGGAGCTCCTACGAGCAGTACTTC. Translating gives CASSLSGPWGQGSSYEQYF.

J is TRBJ2-5 and V is TRBV5-1; D not resolved. V was clipped by 0 bases and J by 2 bases, with 11 bases between them. This CDR3 has 15 amino acids. Germline CDR1 and CDR2: SGHRS and YFSETQ. The CDR3 region has the DNA TGCGCCAGCAGCTTGGTAGGCTACCCACAAGAGACCCAGTACTTC. Protein sequence: CASSLVGYPQETQYF.

The genes are TRBV4-1 and TRBJ1-1; D gene unclear. Deletions cut 0 bases from V and 6 bases from J, with 11 bases between. The CDR3 length is 14 residues. The V gene's germline CDR1 is MGHRA and CDR2 YSYEKL. CDR3 DNA sequence: TGCGCCAGCAGCCAAGAACGGTCTCGCCCTGAAGCTTTCTTT. Translating gives CASSQERSRPEAFF.

The rearrangement uses TRBV4-2 and TRBJ1-5, with a weak D call TRBD1 (6 bases). This CDR3 spans 16 amino acids. The V end lost 4 bases, the J end lost 2 bases, and 15 bases lay between the germline ends. Per the germline V gene, CDR1 is LGHNA and CDR2 is YNFKEQ. For the CDR3, the DNA is TGTGCCAGCAGCCGCCAGGGGCTGTTTGGCAATCAGCCCCAGCATTTT. This gives the protein CASSRQGLFGNQPQHF.

The CDR3 region is CASSLGPGTNSPLHF. CDR3 nucleotide sequence: TGTGCCAGCAGCTTAGGGCCAGGGACCAATTCACCCCTCCACTTT. This chain connects TRBV7-9 to TRBJ1-6, with D perhaps matching TRBD1 (5 bases). Trimming stripped 1 base from V and 7 bases from J, with 11 bases between. In germline, CDR1 is SEHNR, CDR2 FQNEAQ (reference sequence). The CDR3 length is 15 residues.

The CDR3 coding sequence is TGTGCCAGCAGTGAAATGACGAAGGGAGGACAGCCCCAGCATTTT. This gives the protein CASSEMTKGGQPQHF. This chain connects TRBV6-1 to TRBJ1-5, with unresolved D. Trimming shortened V by 2 bases and J by 7 bases, and 15 bases separated the two germline ends. The germline CDR1 and CDR2 sequences are MNHNS and SASEGT. The CDR3 has 15 residues.